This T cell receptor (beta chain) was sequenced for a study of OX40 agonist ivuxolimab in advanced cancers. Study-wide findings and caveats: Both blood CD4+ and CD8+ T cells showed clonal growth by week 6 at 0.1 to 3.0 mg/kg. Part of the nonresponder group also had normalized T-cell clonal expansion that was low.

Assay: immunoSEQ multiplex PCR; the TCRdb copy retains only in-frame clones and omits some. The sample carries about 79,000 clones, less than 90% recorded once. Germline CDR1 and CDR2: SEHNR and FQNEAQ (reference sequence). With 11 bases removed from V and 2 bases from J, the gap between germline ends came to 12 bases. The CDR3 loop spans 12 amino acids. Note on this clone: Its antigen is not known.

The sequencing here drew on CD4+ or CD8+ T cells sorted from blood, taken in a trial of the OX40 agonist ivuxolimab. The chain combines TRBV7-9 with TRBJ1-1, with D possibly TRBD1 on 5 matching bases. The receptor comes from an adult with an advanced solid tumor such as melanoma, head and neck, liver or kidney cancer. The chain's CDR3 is CALIDSNTEAFF. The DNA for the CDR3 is TGTGCCTTAATAGACAGTAACACTGAAGCTTTCTTT.